One sample yielded the 7 T cell receptor beta chains listed below, sequenced in a study of T cells in Graves' hyperthyroidism and ophthalmopathy (dated by TCRdb to between 2018 and 2020). Preparation of the library involved multiplex PCR. Sequencing relied on an Illumina HiSeq 2000. TCR beta CDR3 regions were amplified from RNA transcripts. For the first round of RT-PCR on the TCR CDR3, the HTBI primer set was used together with the Qiagen OneStep RT-PCR kit. In TCRdb, the public reads were trimmed at Q25 with fastp and aligned with MiXCR, with productive beta chains retained. Each record represents a unique CDR3 protein, reported with the most common genes and DNA among its rows. The sample table contains 300,000 to 400,000 distinct CDR3 sequences; only one count was recorded for approximately 13% of them. The top ten hold approximately 11% of the sample. The specimen sequenced was blood. The receptor source for this set is a woman in her sixties or seventies with Graves' hyperthyroidism.

J is TRBJ2-5 and V is TRBV7-9; 7 nucleotides line up with TRBD2. Unmatched junction bases numbered 5, after V lost 4 bases and J lost 9 bases. Looked up from germline, CDR1 is SEHNR and CDR2 is FQNEAQ (reference sequence). The CDR3 is 12 residues long. This chain's CDR3 is CASSSYREAQYF. CDR3 sequence (DNA): TGTGCCAGCAGCTCCTACCGGGAGGCCCAGTACTTC.

This clonotype was observed at least ten times. This rearrangement joins TRBV9 to TRBJ2-5; perhaps TRBD2 as D (5 bases). V shed 4 bases and J shed 5 bases, with 18 bases lying between them. Germline CDR1 SGDLS, CDR2 YYNGEE. The CDR3 contains 15 residues. CDR3 in amino acids: CASSLRSGIGETQYF. The CDR3 bases are TGTGCCAGCAGCCTTAGGAGCGGAATAGGGGAGACCCAGTACTTC. Variable domain in full (rest from reference TRBV9 and TRBJ2-5): DSGVTQTPKHLITATGQRVTLRCSPRSGDLSVYWYQQSLDQGLQFLIQYYNGEERAKGNILERFSAQQFPDLHSELNLSSLELGDSALYFCASSLRSGIGETQYFGPGTRLLVL.

This clonotype was observed at least ten times. The chain employs TRBV30 and TRBJ2-7, with 11 bases that match TRBD2. V lost 2 bases and J lost 6; bases outside the gene matches: 12. CDR1 and CDR2 from the germline V gene are GTSNPN and SVGIG (reference sequence). The CDR3 consists of 16 residues. CDR3 in amino acids: CAWSQPIAGGSREQYF. In DNA, the CDR3 is TGTGCCTGGAGTCAACCCATAGCGGGAGGGAGTCGCGAGCAGTACTTC.

Many counts were recorded for this clonotype. This chain uses TRBV11-2 with TRBJ1-1; D remains unclear. The germline V and J ends were trimmed by 8 bases and 0 bases, with 10 bases remaining between them. In germline, CDR1 is SGHAT, CDR2 FQNNGV. The CDR3 is 13 amino acids. The CDR3 DNA is TGTGCCAGCTGCCTACAGCTGAACACTGAAGCTTTCTTT. Its translation: CASCLQLNTEAFF.

V gene TRBV4-1 combines with J gene TRBJ1-1; D gene uncertain. This CDR3 is 15 amino acids long. Germline V gives CDR1 MGHRA, CDR2 YSYEKL. V lost 3 bases, J lost 0 bases, and 11 bases lay in between. The CDR3 coding sequence is TGCGCCAGCAGCCAGTCGTTATCAATGAACACTGAAGCTTTCTTT. Protein: CASSQSLSMNTEAFF.

This clonotype has just a few counts. The chain joins TRBV12-3 or TRBV12-4 to TRBJ1-1; D not certain. This CDR3 region has 16 residues. V gave up 6 bases and J gave up 4 bases, with 21 bases separating them. DNA for the CDR3: TGTGCCAGCAGCCCCGGGCCGACTGGGTTAGGCACTGAAGCTTTCTTT. Translation gives CASSPGPTGLGTEAFF.

Concerning this clonotype itself: Lacking the conserved final phenylalanine or tryptophan, this CDR3 likely reflects a read error. The gene calls are TRBV5-4 and TRBJ2-7; TRBD2 matches 11 bases. Per the germline V gene, CDR1 is SGHNT and CDR2 is YYREEE (reference sequence). After removal of 3 bases from V and 3 bases from J, the junction contained 2 bases not matched to a gene. The CDR3 covers 14 residues. The CDR3 DNA follows: TGTGCCAGCAGCTCAGGGACTAGCGGCTACGAGCAGTACTCC. It codes for CASSSGTSGYEQYS.